The rows below give T cell receptor beta chains drawn from one sample of a study of T cells in Graves' hyperthyroidism and ophthalmopathy. TCRdb re-analysed the multiplex PCR reads in MiXCR, keeping a single row per CDR3 protein. The sample has 480,000 or so distinct CDR3 sequences; roughly 14% are singletons. Sequenced input: blood. The receptors originated from a woman younger than 35 with Graves' hyperthyroidism. The CDR3 runs from the conserved cysteine through the conserved F or W. Each record gives: clone size, V gene, D gene, J gene, CDR3 DNA, CDR3 protein. D genes are given only for firm matches. Size tells how often a clone was seen (once, few, many) or the class of an expanded clone, and some rows leave it out.

>few|TRBV19|NA|TRBJ2-1
TGTGCCAGTAGTATCCCATGGGGGGCGGATGAGCAGTTCTTC
CASSIPWGADEQFF
>many|TRBV3-1|NA|TRBJ2-1
TGTGCCAGCAGCCAAGGATTGGCGGTCCTTGGGAATGAGCAGTTCTTC
CASSQGLAVLGNEQFF
>NA|TRBV12-3/TRBV12-4|NA|TRBJ1-5
TGTGCCAGCAGCACGGGCGGGAATCAGCCCCAGCATTTT
CASSTGGNQPQHF
>many|TRBV12-3/TRBV12-4|NA|TRBJ2-1
TGTGCCAGCAGTTTGTGGGTAAATGAGCAGTTCTTC
CASSLWVNEQFF
>few|TRBV27|NA|TRBJ1-5
TGTGCCAGCAGTTTTAAGGGGCATAATCAGCCCCAGCATTTT
CASSFKGHNQPQHF
>NA|TRBV20-1|NA|TRBJ2-5
TGCAGTGCTACAGGGAGGCTAGCGTCAGAGACCCAGTACTTC
CSATGRLASETQYF
>many|TRBV29-1|NA|TRBJ1-5
TGCAGCCTTAAAGAAAGCAGTCGGTTTCGCAATCAGCCCCAGCATTTT
CSLKESSRFRNQPQHF
>NA|TRBV12-3/TRBV12-4|NA|TRBJ1-2
TGTGCCAGCAGACTCGGGGGGAGCTATGGCTACACCTTC
CASRLGGSYGYTF
>many|TRBV30|NA|TRBJ2-1
TGTGCCTGGAGTCGGGACCGTAATGAGCAGTTCTTC
CAWSRDRNEQFF
>many|TRBV20-1|NA|TRBJ1-1
TGCAGTGCTAGAGGCAGCCTCATGAACACTGAAGCTTTCTTT
CSARGSLMNTEAFF